This record looks at one T cell receptor beta chain sequence and its context. Its matching antigen is unknown. This sample is part of a study of somatic mutations in cytotoxic T cells in rheumatoid arthritis. Study-level points and caveats: Some patients, about an eighth of the roughly 65, had a largest CD8+ clone that exceeded 20% of CD8+ cells.

Once isolated by positive magnetic bead selection, the CD4+ and CD8+ cells had their purity checked by flow cytometry. V lost 0 bases, J lost 1 base, and 15 bases lay in between. The CDR3 is 17 residues long. Germline CDR1 and CDR2: SEHNR and FQNEAQ (reference sequence). Data came from immunoSEQ multiplex PCR; TCRdb stores just in-frame clones and leaves some out. This table has 15,000 to 20,000 clones, roughly 77% appearing once. The specimen sequenced was CD8+ T cells sorted from blood. V is TRBV7-9 and J is TRBJ2-5, with D possibly TRBD2 on 7 matching bases. The sequence came from an adult with rheumatoid arthritis. CDR3: CASSLAGPGGSQETQYF. Here the CDR3 DNA reads TGTGCCAGCAGCTTAGCGGGACCGGGGGGCTCCCAAGAGACCCAGTACTTC.